These 10 T cell receptor beta chains share one sample of origin, sequenced in a study of blood T cell repertoires in COVID-19. Clones were sequenced by immunoSEQ multiplex PCR, and TCRdb holds only the in-frame ones, with some missing. This sample has 140,000 to 150,000 clones, with more than 85% found just once. Sequencing was performed on peripheral blood. The receptor set was obtained from a man in his sixties with active or convalescent COVID-19.

The chain combines TRBV15 with TRBJ2-1; 11 nucleotides align to TRBD2. Germline V gene data show CDR1 as LNHNV and CDR2 as YYDKDF (reference sequence). Trimming took 1 base from V and 15 from J; bases not matched to a gene: 11. CDR3 length: 15 residues. The CDR3 nucleotides read TGTGCCACCAGCAGAGGGAAACTAGCGGGAGCGATTGGGTTCTTC. This gives the protein CATSRGKLAGAIGFF.

The rearrangement uses TRBV6-5 and TRBJ1-1, with D uncertain. Germline V lookup: CDR1 MNHEY, CDR2 SVGAGI. CDR3 length equals 13 residues. Between the trimmed V and J ends, which lost 0 bases and 5 bases, there was a span of 7 bases. For the CDR3, the DNA is TGTGCCAGCAGTTACTCCGTTAGTACTGAAGCTTTCTTT. Translating it yields CASSYSVSTEAFF.

This chain links TRBV6-2 or TRBV6-3 with TRBJ1-2; tentatively, D is TRBD1 (6 bases). The CDR3 loop spans 14 amino acids. Germline V gene sequence: CDR1 MNHEY, CDR2 SVGEGT. V dropped 6 bases and J dropped 3 bases, with 14 bases sitting between them. CDR3 sequence reads: CASSPAGAHYGYTF. CDR3 coding DNA: TGTGCCAGCAGCCCCGCAGGGGCTCACTATGGCTACACCTTC.

This chain uses TRBV11-2 with TRBJ2-2, with D perhaps TRBD1 (5 bases). The CDR3 runs 16 residues. The germline CDR1 and CDR2 sequences are SGHAT and FQNNGV. Trimming took off 0 bases at V and 0 bases at J, with 8 bases between the two ends. Written as DNA, the CDR3 is TGTGCCAGCAGCTTAGATCCCAGGGCGAACACCGGGGAGCTGTTTTTT. Protein sequence: CASSLDPRANTGELFF. Supplemented by reference TRBV11-2 and TRBJ2-2, the full variable domain reads EAGVAQSPRYKIIEKRQSVAFWCNPISGHATLYWYQQILGQGPKLLIQFQNNGVVDDSQLPKDRFSAERLKGVDSTLKIQPAKLEDSAVYLCASSLDPRANTGELFFGEGSRLTVL.

V usage is TRBV5-1 and J usage is TRBJ2-3, with TRBD1 matching 8 bases. J lost 5 bases, V lost 5 bases, and 10 bases had no gene match. The germline CDR1 and CDR2 sequences are SGHRS and YFSETQ. The CDR3 contains 15 residues. The CDR3 bases are TGCGCCAGCAGACCGACAGGGGAGCAGGTAGATACGCAGTATTTT. It codes for CASRPTGEQVDTQYF.

The chain joins TRBV11-2 to TRBJ1-6; no clear D gene. CDR3 size: 15 residues. CDR1 and CDR2 (germline): SGHAT, FQNNGV. Trimming left V 3 bases short and J 10 bases short, with 16 bases between. The CDR3 region is CASSFTGSVVSPLHF. The CDR3 DNA reads TGTGCCAGCAGCTTTACCGGTAGTGTGGTCTCACCCCTCCACTTT. The whole variable domain, filled in from reference TRBV11-2 and TRBJ1-6, reads EAGVAQSPRYKIIEKRQSVAFWCNPISGHATLYWYQQILGQGPKLLIQFQNNGVVDDSQLPKDRFSAERLKGVDSTLKIQPAKLEDSAVYLCASSFTGSVVSPLHFGNGTRLTVT.

This chain uses TRBV19 with TRBJ2-3; D not resolved. Trimming took off 1 base at V and 5 bases at J, with 7 bases between the two ends. The CDR3 runs 13 residues. Germline V gene data show CDR1 as LNHDA and CDR2 as SQIVND (reference sequence). The chain's CDR3 is CASSIGRLDTQYF. In DNA form, the CDR3 reads TGTGCCAGTAGTATAGGACGACTAGATACGCAGTATTTT.

The rearrangement uses TRBV11-2 and TRBJ1-2, with D uncertain. CDR3 size: 14 residues. Deletions cut 2 bases from V and 8 bases from J, with 15 bases between. Per the germline V gene, CDR1 is SGHAT and CDR2 is FQNNGV. The CDR3 DNA follows: TGTGCCAGCAGCTTATTCAGGATTCCCCAGGGCTACACCTTC. Its protein is CASSLFRIPQGYTF.

The chain links TRBV5-1 to TRBJ2-5; TRBD1 matches 7 bases. J gave up 4 bases and V 2 bases, and 5 bases lay outside the gene matches. CDR1 and CDR2 from the germline V gene are SGHRS and YFSETQ. The CDR3 sequence is 14 residues long. This chain's CDR3 is CASSLQGPRETQYF. The CDR3 bases are TGCGCCAGCAGCTTACAGGGGCCGAGAGAGACCCAGTACTTC.

V and J are TRBV21-1 and TRBJ2-7; whether TRBD2, the table's D call, matches the DNA was not checked. TRBV21-1 constitutes a pseudogene. The CDR3 has 15 amino acids. CDR3 sequence reads: CASSTQRGGPYEQYF. The CDR3 nucleotides read TGTGCCAGCAGCACACAGCGGGGGGGCCCCTACGAGCAGTACTTC.